This T cell receptor beta chain was obtained from a study of T cell responses to AZD1222 COVID-19 vaccine. General observations from the study: Two doses of AZD1222 preceded a rise in Spike-specific TCR breadth and depth. The sample set comprised mostly white British donors with more females, and clonal diversity was possibly underestimated. Spike-wide vaccine-associated CD4 TCRs dominated at 160-218 and 743-854.

Sequencing used immunoSEQ multiplex PCR; TCRdb keeps in-frame clones, though not all of them. Among more than 100,000 clones listed, roughly 89% were seen once. V was shortened by 0 bases and J by 4 bases, with 12 bases between the two germline ends. The germline V gene has CDR1 SGHRS and CDR2 YFSETQ. This CDR3 has 15 amino acids. Note on this clone: Its antigen remains unknown.

Sample: peripheral blood, taken on day 0 of AZD1222 vaccination. The origin of this receptor is an adult in good health. The chain is built from TRBV5-1 and TRBJ2-3; D is undetermined. The CDR3 reads CASSLALGSADTQYF. The DNA of the CDR3 is TGCGCCAGCAGCTTGGCCCTGGGGTCCGCAGATACGCAGTATTTT.